The rows below give T cell receptor beta chains drawn from one sample of a study of cytomegalovirus exposure and HLA in healthy donors. The repertoire was sequenced with immunoSEQ multiplex PCR; TCRdb's copy has only in-frame clones and lacks some. The table lists around 85,000 clones, 80% of them singletons. Sequenced sample: PBMCs. These receptors were collected from a man aged 50 or older in good health and CMV-seropositive. Both conserved end residues are trimmed from each CDR3. A D gene is named only where the DNA matches it firmly.

v_call,j_call,d_call,cdr3_aa
TRBV7-9,TRBJ1-2,-,SSSRGAVGYT
TRBV21-1,TRBJ2-2,-,ASSLRKGQPCPNTGELF
TRBV27,TRBJ1-5,TRBD1,ASSSLIQGAANQPQH
TRBV6-1,TRBJ2-2,-,ASSAEGAGTGELF
TRBV27,TRBJ2-3,TRBD2,ASSPRLAGLGTDTQY
TRBV5-1,TRBJ2-3,-,ASKQDRTDTQY
TRBV5-6,TRBJ1-5,-,ASSLVGAGQPQH
TRBV27,TRBJ2-1,-,ASSLRGRNEQF
TRBV6-6,TRBJ2-7,-,ASTRREGGYEQY
TRBV6-1,TRBJ2-7,TRBD1,ASSAGTGIYEQY
TRBV7-2,TRBJ2-3,-,ASSFQGGYTDTQY
TRBV5-1,TRBJ2-2,-,ASSLEGDAQGTGELF
TRBV15,TRBJ2-1,TRBD2,ATSPRLAGHNEQF
TRBV2,TRBJ1-5,TRBD1,ASSTQGAGNQPQH
TRBV4-1,TRBJ2-1,TRBD1,ASSQESGTGGFDEQF
TRBV5-4,TRBJ2-1,TRBD2,ASSLGLAENEQF
TRBV4-3,TRBJ2-2,TRBD2,ASSPTGLAGELF